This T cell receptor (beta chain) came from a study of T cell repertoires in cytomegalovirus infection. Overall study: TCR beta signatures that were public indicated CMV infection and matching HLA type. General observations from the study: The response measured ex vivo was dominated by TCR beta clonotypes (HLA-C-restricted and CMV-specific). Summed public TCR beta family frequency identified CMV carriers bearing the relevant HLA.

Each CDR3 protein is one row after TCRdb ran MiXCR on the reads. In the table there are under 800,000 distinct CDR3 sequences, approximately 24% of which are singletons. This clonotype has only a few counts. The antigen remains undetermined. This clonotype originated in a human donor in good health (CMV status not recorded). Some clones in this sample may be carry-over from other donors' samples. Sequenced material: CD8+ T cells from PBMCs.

As DNA, the CDR3 is TGCAGCGTTGAGCTAGGCGGGGAGCTGTTTTTT. Translated, it gives CSVELGGELFF. The chain links TRBV29-1 to TRBJ2-2; no reliable D call. The germline CDR1 and CDR2 sequences are SQVTM and ANQGSEA. The CDR3 is made up of 11 amino acids. V was shortened by 3 bases and J by 7 bases, with 6 bases between the two germline ends.